A single sample is the source of the 28 T cell receptor beta chains below, sequenced in a study of control samples from healthy donors and cancer patients (TCRdb year 2020). Libraries came from the immunoSEQ multiplex PCR assay. Entries here come from immuneACCESS through TCRdb and include only in-frame sequences with V and J called. Some clones fail to appear in such tables; in the studies checked, an unresolved V gene covers under half of the shortfall, and the cause of the remainder is unknown. The sample yields about 150,000 clones; 94% were counted once. Together, the top ten hold approximately 1.4% of the sample. Source material: blood. The receptors come from a woman aged 18-29 years in good health.

As for this clone: Other DNA sequences within the sample encode an identical CDR3. The chain joins TRBV5-1 to TRBJ1-1; 8 positions agree with TRBD1. Germline V lookup: CDR1 SGHRS, CDR2 YFSETQ. This CDR3 is built from 14 residues. J lost 1 base, V lost 5 bases, and 4 bases had no gene match. CDR3 in DNA: TGCGCCAGCAGTTCCGGGACAGGGAACACTGAAGCTTTCTTT. Protein: CASSSGTGNTEAFF.

This chain links TRBV9 with TRBJ2-5; 7 bases are shared with TRBD2. This CDR3 has 13 residues. With V trimmed by 2 bases and J by 4 bases, 2 bases remained unmatched. The germline CDR1 and CDR2 sequences are SGDLS and YYNGEE. The CDR3 loop is CASSVTSRETQYF. CDR3 bases: TGTGCCAGCAGCGTGACTAGCCGAGAGACCCAGTACTTC.

The chain carries TRBV9 and TRBJ1-2; 7 bases map to TRBD1. The CDR3 is 14 residues long. The V and J ends lost 0 bases and 6 bases, in that order; junction bases with no gene match: 5. CDR1 and CDR2 (germline): SGDLS, YYNGEE. CDR3 nucleotides: TGTGCCAGCAGCGTAGGCGACAGGGCCCATGGCTACACCTTC. This encodes CASSVGDRAHGYTF. Complete variable domain (other parts from reference TRBV9 and TRBJ1-2): DSGVTQTPKHLITATGQRVTLRCSPRSGDLSVYWYQQSLDQGLQFLIQYYNGEERAKGNILERFSAQQFPDLHSELNLSSLELGDSALYFCASSVGDRAHGYTFGSGTRLTVV.

The chain employs TRBV29-1 and TRBJ1-1; D remains ambiguous. The CDR3 consists of 10 residues. CDR1 is SQVTM and CDR2 is ANQGSEA in the germline V gene. Trimming left V 5 bases short and J 8 bases short, with 9 bases between. CDR3 region: CSVLEGEAFF. The CDR3 DNA reads as TGCAGCGTTTTGGAAGGCGAAGCTTTCTTT.

The V gene is TRBV18, the J gene TRBJ2-3; D call uncertain. Germline-derived CDR1 and CDR2 are KGHSH and LQKENI. V was cut by 6 bases and J by 6 bases, with 19 bases left in between. The CDR3 consists of 15 residues. DNA for the CDR3: TGTGCCAGCTCGCGAATGACGGGTACTGAGGATACGCAGTATTTT. Protein product: CASSRMTGTEDTQYF.

The rearrangement links TRBV2 to TRBJ2-1; TRBD2 matches at 9 bases. The CDR3 has 16 residues. The ends lost 7 bases at V and 8 bases at J; junction bases unmatched: 15. Per germline, CDR1 SNHLY and CDR2 FYNNEI. CDR3 amino acids: CASNPRVGTSRYEQFF. The CDR3 region has the DNA TGTGCCAGCAACCCCCGGGTGGGGACTAGCAGGTATGAGCAGTTCTTC.

A word on this clone: The junction does not match germline at one end; this may be a read error. The same CDR3 also results from other DNA sequences found in this sample. The chain joins TRBV4-2 to TRBJ2-7; possibly TRBD2 for D (5 bases). The CDR3 has 14 amino acids. The germline V gene has CDR1 LGHNA and CDR2 YNFKEQ. The CDR3 region has the DNA TGTGCCAGTAGCCAAGAGGGTGGGAGAAGGGAGCAGTACTTC. It specifies CASSQEGGRREQYF.

V usage is TRBV19 and J usage is TRBJ2-7, with TRBD2 identical over 12 bases. The CDR3 extends over 13 amino acids. Germline assignment: CDR1 LNHDA and CDR2 SQIVND (reference sequence). The V segment lost 9 bases and the J segment 6 bases; nucleotides outside the gene matches: 6. The CDR3 loop is CASSTSGSGEQYF. The CDR3 bases are TGTGCCAGCTCGACTAGCGGGAGCGGCGAGCAGTACTTC.

The chain uses TRBV7-2 and TRBJ2-7, with D uncertain. Between the trimmed V and J ends, which lost 1 base and 2 bases, there was a span of 9 bases. Germline V gene data show CDR1 as SGHTA and CDR2 as FQGNSA. This CDR3 contains 14 residues. CDR3: CASSLDWGTYEQYF. CDR3 DNA: TGTGCCAGCAGCTTAGATTGGGGAACCTACGAGCAGTACTTC.

J is TRBJ1-2 and V is TRBV6-2 or TRBV6-3; TRBD1 matches at 7 bases. The germline gives CDR1 MNHEY, CDR2 SVGEGT. Unmatched junction bases numbered 10, after V lost 5 bases and J lost 4 bases. The CDR3 runs 15 residues. CDR3 in amino acids: CASSAQGWRTYGYTF. The CDR3 DNA reads TGTGCCAGCAGTGCACAGGGGTGGAGGACCTATGGCTACACCTTC.

With regard to this clone: This specimen includes other DNA sequences encoding the same CDR3. The chain employs TRBV6-4 and TRBJ1-2; possibly TRBD1 for D (5 bases). The V gene lost 5 bases and the J gene lost 8 bases, with 18 bases spanning the gap. CDR3 length equals 14 residues. CDR1 is MRHNA and CDR2 is SNTAGT in the germline V gene. The CDR3 DNA reads TGTGCCAGCAGTACAGGACGGGGGGAGAGCGGCTACACCTTC. This codes for CASSTGRGESGYTF.

The genes are TRBV7-8 and TRBJ1-3; unclear D gene. The CDR3 contains 14 residues. Germline CDR1 reads SGHVS; CDR2 reads FQNEAQ. Trimming removed 4 bases at V and 0 bases at J, with 7 bases between. The CDR3 region has the DNA TGTGCCAGCAGCTCGGGGTTCTCTGGAAACACCATATATTTT. It yields the protein CASSSGFSGNTIYF.

V usage is TRBV7-9 and J usage is TRBJ1-2; D unresolved. The CDR3 extends over 13 amino acids. V was shortened by 2 bases and J by 6 bases, with 10 bases between the two germline ends. Germline CDR1 is SEHNR and CDR2 is FQNEAQ (reference sequence). The DNA for the CDR3 is TGTGCCAGCAGCTTATATCCGAGGAATGGCTACACCTTC. This encodes CASSLYPRNGYTF.

The chain recombines TRBV11-3 with TRBJ2-3; the D gene is possibly TRBD2 (7 bases). Germline loops: CDR1 SGHNT, CDR2 YENEEA. V dropped 5 bases and J dropped 4 bases, with 13 bases sitting between them. The CDR3 contains 14 residues. The CDR3 sequence: CASSKEGGSDTQYF. CDR3 DNA: TGTGCCAGCAGCAAAGAGGGGGGGTCAGATACGCAGTATTTT.

This clone was detected only once. This sequence joins TRBV28 and TRBJ2-1; D remains ambiguous. The CDR3 is 16 amino acids. The germline gives CDR1 MDHEN, CDR2 SYDVKM. Trimming removed 5 bases at V and 4 bases at J, with 18 bases between. The CDR3: CASSRLWGSQYNEQFF. The CDR3 nucleotides are TGTGCCAGCAGTCGCCTCTGGGGAAGCCAATACAATGAGCAGTTCTTC.

The V gene is TRBV11-2, the J gene TRBJ2-1, with D perhaps TRBD1 (6 bases). The CDR3 is 17 amino acids. The V end lost 5 bases, the J end lost 0 bases, and 17 bases lay between the germline ends. Germline values: CDR1 SGHAT, CDR2 FQNNGV. DNA of the CDR3: TGTGCCAGCAGCGTGCCCGGGACATTTAGCTCCTACAATGAGCAGTTCTTC. It is translated as CASSVPGTFSSYNEQFF.

The J gene is TRBJ1-5, the V gene TRBV19; 12 bases are shared with TRBD1. J was trimmed by 1 base and V by 5 bases; bases with no gene match: 9. The CDR3 covers 18 residues. Germline lookup yields CDR1 LNHDA and CDR2 SQIVND (reference sequence). As DNA, the CDR3 is TGTGCCAGTAGTTGGGACAGGGGGCTTTCGGGGAGCAATCAGCCCCAGCATTTT. Translating gives CASSWDRGLSGSNQPQHF.

This sequence joins TRBV11-2 and TRBJ1-5; no clear D gene. The CDR3 has 14 amino acids. Germline V gene data show CDR1 as SGHAT and CDR2 as FQNNGV. Trimming stripped 3 bases from V and 7 bases from J, with 13 bases between. Written as DNA, the CDR3 is TGTGCCAGCAGCTTTCGGTTAGATGGCCAGCCCCAGCATTTT. It specifies CASSFRLDGQPQHF.

This clone occurred a few times. This chain uses TRBV4-3 with TRBJ2-5; D uncertain. CDR1 and CDR2 from the germline V gene are LGHNA and YSLEER. Trimming removed 4 bases from V and 4 bases from J, with 13 bases in between. The CDR3 has 14 residues. The DNA of the CDR3 is TGCGCCAGCAGCCCTCGATGGTTGGGAGAGACCCAGTACTTC. It translates to CASSPRWLGETQYF.

The chain uses TRBV2 and TRBJ1-5; D is undetermined. Germline V gene lookup returns CDR1 SNHLY and CDR2 FYNNEI. Trimming removed 1 base from V and 0 bases from J, with 7 bases in between. The CDR3 contains 15 residues. CDR3 region: CASSEDSYSNQPQHF. The CDR3 DNA is TGTGCCAGCAGTGAAGACAGCTATAGCAATCAGCCCCAGCATTTT.

V and J are TRBV25-1 and TRBJ2-1, with D hard to call. The V and J ends lost 3 bases and 8 bases respectively, with 8 bases between them. This CDR3 is built from 12 residues. CDR1 and CDR2 (germline): MGHDK, SYGVNS. CDR3 bases: TGTGCCAGCAGTGACCTGGACCATGAGCAGTTCTTC. Protein sequence: CASSDLDHEQFF.

The chain employs TRBV4-1 and TRBJ1-2; 7 bases line up with TRBD1. The CDR3 has 16 residues. V gave up 4 bases and J gave up 3 bases; unmatched junction bases: 11. Germline V gives CDR1 MGHRA, CDR2 YSYEKL. CDR3 region: CASSLPGQRRDYGYTF. DNA of the CDR3: TGCGCCAGCAGCCTACCGGGACAGCGCCGGGACTATGGCTACACCTTC.

This clone was seen just once. V and J are TRBV28 and TRBJ2-7; no definite D call. CDR3 length: 12 amino acids. Trimming removed 3 bases at V and 7 bases at J, with 10 bases between. Germline V gene lookup returns CDR1 MDHEN and CDR2 SYDVKM. DNA of the CDR3: TGTGCCAGCAGTTTGAGTGGACGAGAGCAGTACTTC. Translating gives CASSLSGREQYF.

This clone was detected once. This chain uses TRBV7-2 with TRBJ1-1; TRBD1 might be the D (5 bases). Germline CDR1 is SGHTA and CDR2 is FQGNSA. Trimming shortened V by 5 bases and J by 4 bases, and 17 bases separated the two germline ends. There are 15 residues in the CDR3. The CDR3 coding sequence is TGTGCCAGCAGCCCGTGGACCACGAGGGGCACTGAAGCTTTCTTT. Translation gives CASSPWTTRGTEAFF. Full variable domain (remainder filled in from reference TRBV7-2 and TRBJ1-1): GAGVSQSPSNKVTEKGKDVELRCDPISGHTALYWYRQSLGQGLEFLIYFQGNSAPDKSGLPSDRFSAERTGGSVSTLTIQRTQQEDSAVYLCASSPWTTRGTEAFFGQGTRLTVV.

The V and J genes are TRBV7-6 and TRBJ2-5; 7 bases map to TRBD2. CDR1 is SGHVS and CDR2 is FNYEAQ in the germline V gene. Trimming took 3 bases from V and 2 from J; bases not matched to a gene: 9. The CDR3 is 16 residues long. In nucleotides, the CDR3 is TGTGCCAGCAGCTTTAGGTTAGCGGGTAATCAAGAGACCCAGTACTTC. This codes for CASSFRLAGNQETQYF.

The rearrangement joins TRBV15 to TRBJ1-5; perhaps TRBD1 as D (5 bases). This CDR3 spans 13 amino acids. The V and J ends lost 6 bases and 5 bases respectively, with 11 bases between them. Per the germline V gene, CDR1 is LNHNV and CDR2 is YYDKDF (reference sequence). The CDR3 coding sequence is TGTGCCACCAGTTTACAGGAGCATCAGCCCCAGCATTTT. Translated: CATSLQEHQPQHF.

This clone was seen more than once but under ten times. The identical CDR3 is also encoded by other nucleotide sequences in the sample. The chain carries TRBV19 and TRBJ2-7; D is undetermined. Germline lookup yields CDR1 LNHDA and CDR2 SQIVND (reference sequence). The CDR3 covers 14 residues. Trimming cost V 2 bases and J 1 base, with 9 bases left between them. The CDR3 sequence: CASSIQAGSYEQYF. In DNA, the CDR3 is TGTGCCAGTAGTATACAAGCCGGGTCCTACGAGCAGTACTTC.

The chain carries TRBV4-1 and TRBJ2-7; tentative D call: TRBD1 (5 bases). This CDR3 contains 13 residues. Between the trimmed V and J ends, which lost 4 bases and 0 bases, there was a span of 7 bases. From germline, CDR1 is MGHRA and CDR2 YSYEKL. CDR3 region: CASSPQVSYEQYF. The DNA of the CDR3 is TGCGCCAGCAGCCCACAGGTCTCCTACGAGCAGTACTTC.